Presented here are 7 T cell receptor beta chains from one specimen sequenced in a study of T cells after yellow fever vaccination. TCRdb reprocessed the 5' RACE reads via MiXCR and lists one record per CDR3 protein. The table shows tens of thousands of distinct CDR3 sequences, with roughly 7.4% occurring only once. Source: CD8+ T cells sorted from PBMCs, taken around 15 days after the first yellow fever vaccination. Receptor source: a man in his late teens or twenties who received the YFV17D yellow fever vaccine.

In its sample, this clonotype was seen many times. V usage is TRBV19 and J usage is TRBJ1-5; perhaps TRBD1 as D (5 bases). CDR1 is LNHDA, CDR2 SQIVND, per germline (reference sequence). This CDR3 contains 13 residues. V was shortened by 9 bases and J by 4 bases, with 13 bases between the two germline ends. The CDR3 DNA reads TGTGCCAGGCAAACGGGGGGGAATCAGCCCCAGCATTTT. This sequence encodes CARQTGGNQPQHF.

This clonotype was seen only a few times. The gene calls are TRBV15 and TRBJ1-5, with D uncertain. The germline gives CDR1 LNHNV, CDR2 YYDKDF (reference sequence). The CDR3 sequence is 17 residues long. Trimming pared 3 bases from V and 0 bases from J, leaving 15 bases between. CDR3 nucleotide sequence: TGTGCCACCAGCAGCGATTTTTTCGTATATAGCAATCAGCCCCAGCATTTT. Protein: CATSSDFFVYSNQPQHF.

This clonotype was recorded at least ten times. The rearrangement joins TRBV6-2 or TRBV6-3 to TRBJ2-1, with 9 bases lining up with TRBD2. Germline V gene sequence: CDR1 MNHEY, CDR2 SVGEGT. J lost 3 bases, V lost 8 bases, and 8 bases had no gene match. The CDR3 has 15 amino acids. CDR3 nucleotide sequence: TGTGCCAGCCGTGGACTAGCGCAAAACTACAATGAGCAGTTCTTC. This gives the protein CASRGLAQNYNEQFF.

This clonotype was detected only a few times. This sequence joins TRBV5-6 and TRBJ2-7; D perhaps matches TRBD1 (6 bases). V shed 5 bases and J shed 0 bases, with 18 bases lying between them. The germline V gene has CDR1 SGHDT and CDR2 YYEEEE. The CDR3 extends over 16 amino acids. CDR3: CASSQPRGPTSYEQYF. The DNA for the CDR3 is TGTGCCAGCAGTCAGCCCAGGGGACCTACCTCCTACGAGCAGTACTTC.

This clonotype was recorded a few times. The chain uses TRBV9 and TRBJ2-1; TRBD2 aligns across 8 bases. CDR1 SGDLS and CDR2 YYNGEE come from the germline V gene. The length of the CDR3 is 17 residues. Trimming at V came to 2 bases and at J to 0 bases, leaving 7 bases not matched to a gene. CDR3 bases: TGTGCCAGCAGCGTCTATCGGGGGGGCAGCTCCTACAATGAGCAGTTCTTC. Its translation: CASSVYRGGSSYNEQFF.

This clonotype was picked up one time. A much larger clone sits a single nucleotide away, making a read error possible. The gene calls are TRBV4-3 and TRBJ1-1; TRBD1 is a possible D gene (6 bases). Germline V lookup: CDR1 LGHNA, CDR2 YSLEER. The CDR3 runs 16 residues. DNA of the CDR3: TGCGCCAGCAGCCAAGGGGGGCGAGGAATGAACACTGAAGCTTCCTTT. Translated, it gives CASSQGGRGMNTEASF.

This clonotype was recorded many times. J is TRBJ1-1 and V is TRBV21-1. TRBV21-1 is flagged as a pseudogene. The CDR3 has 11 amino acids. The CDR3 region is CASSPSREAFF. The CDR3 bases are TGTGCCAGCAGCCCTTCACGCGAAGCTTTCTTT.